One and the same sample provided the 13 T cell receptor beta chains below, sequenced in a study of glioma-infiltrating T cells after dendritic cell vaccination. Measured with immunoSEQ multiplex PCR; TCRdb has only the in-frame clones, and not every one. The sample includes 93,000 or so clones, roughly three quarters of them seen just once. The starting material was blood, obtained before dendritic cell vaccination. Every receptor here comes from a human donor with glioblastoma.

The chain links TRBV7-8 to TRBJ2-1; 8 bases are shared with TRBD2. The CDR3 loop spans 15 amino acids. The V segment lost 4 bases and the J segment 6 bases; nucleotides outside the gene matches: 8. CDR1 SGHVS and CDR2 FQNEAQ come from the germline V gene. The CDR3 bases are TGTGCCAGCAGCTCACAAGTCGGGGGGGCCAATGAGCAGTTCTTC. As protein: CASSSQVGGANEQFF.

This rearrangement joins TRBV9 to TRBJ1-2; 9 positions match TRBD1. The ends lost 3 bases at V and 4 bases at J; junction bases unmatched: 4. The CDR3 consists of 14 residues. CDR1 and CDR2 from the germline V gene are SGDLS and YYNGEE. In DNA, the CDR3 is TGTGCCAGCAGCGCCGGGACAGGGAGCTATGGCTACACCTTC. As protein: CASSAGTGSYGYTF.

The rearrangement links TRBV21-1 to TRBJ1-4; the D call in the table, TRBD1, was not verified against the DNA. TRBV21-1 is a pseudogene locus. The CDR3 runs 15 residues. In nucleotides, the CDR3 is TGTGCCAGCAGCAACCTTTGGGGCGCGTGTGAAAAACTGTTTTTT. As protein: CASSNLWGACEKLFF.

The J gene is TRBJ2-1, the V gene TRBV9; D perhaps matches TRBD1 (6 bases). The CDR3 has 16 residues. V dropped 3 bases and J dropped 1 base, with 14 bases sitting between them. Germline V gene sequence: CDR1 SGDLS, CDR2 YYNGEE. CDR3 amino acids: CASSARGSGSYNEQFF. The CDR3 region has the DNA TGTGCCAGCAGCGCCAGGGGTAGTGGATCCTACAATGAGCAGTTCTTC.

This clone was observed a handful of times. The chain is built from TRBV11-2 and TRBJ2-5; TRBD2 agrees at 7 bases. J was trimmed by 5 bases and V by 1 base; bases with no gene match: 10. Germline V gene lookup returns CDR1 SGHAT and CDR2 FQNNGV. This CDR3 has 16 residues. The CDR3 loop reads CASSLGEGGIWETQYF. CDR3 bases: TGTGCCAGCAGCTTAGGGGAGGGAGGGATATGGGAGACCCAGTACTTC.

J is TRBJ2-4 and V is TRBV28; TRBD1 matches 10 bases. V lost 2 bases and J lost 6; bases outside the gene matches: 4. The germline V gene has CDR1 MDHEN and CDR2 SYDVKM. There are 15 residues in the CDR3. This CDR3 is CASSLEGQGINIQYF. CDR3 nucleotide sequence: TGTGCCAGCAGTTTAGAGGGACAGGGGATAAACATTCAGTACTTC.

The rearrangement joins TRBV10-3 to TRBJ1-5; 7 nucleotides line up with TRBD1. J gave up 7 bases and V 2 bases, and 11 bases lay outside the gene matches. The CDR3 loop spans 16 amino acids. Germline V gene sequence: CDR1 ENHRY, CDR2 SYGVKD. CDR3 DNA sequence: TGTGCCATCAGTGAGGCCCGCCCAGGGGGAGAGCAGCCCCAGCATTTT. It codes for CAISEARPGGEQPQHF.

This chain's CDR3 is CASSTRLADYNEQFF. CDR3 sequence (DNA): TGTGCCAGCAGCACCCGACTAGCGGATTACAATGAGCAGTTCTTC. The J gene is TRBJ2-1, the V gene TRBV9, with 9 positions matching TRBD2. Germline CDR1 is SGDLS and CDR2 is YYNGEE. V lost 4 bases, J lost 4 bases, and 6 bases stayed unmatched. The CDR3 covers 15 residues.

V usage is TRBV4-2 and J usage is TRBJ1-4, with no clear D. The CDR3 is 17 amino acids. V shed 3 bases and J shed 0 bases, with 14 bases lying between them. Germline V gene data show CDR1 as LGHNA and CDR2 as YNFKEQ. CDR3 sequence reads: CASSQGGASATNEKLFF. CDR3 bases: TGTGCCAGCAGCCAGGGAGGAGCGAGTGCAACTAATGAAAAACTGTTTTTT.

The chain employs TRBV5-1 and TRBJ2-1, with TRBD2 identical over 13 bases. CDR1 and CDR2 (germline): SGHRS, YFSETQ. This CDR3 is 18 amino acids long. J lost 0 bases, V lost 1 base, and 4 bases had no gene match. The CDR3 sequence is CASSLRTSGGFSYNEQFF. CDR3 coding DNA: TGCGCCAGCAGCTTGAGGACTAGCGGGGGATTCTCCTACAATGAGCAGTTCTTC.

This clone turned up a few times. The chain couples TRBV30 to TRBJ1-1; D might be TRBD1 (6 bases). The germline V gene encodes CDR1 GTSNPN and CDR2 SVGIG (reference sequence). This CDR3 is 11 amino acids long. Trimming left V 8 bases short and J 3 bases short, with 10 bases between. DNA for the CDR3: TGTGCCGGCCAGGGGTACACTGAAGCTTTCTTT. It is translated as CAGQGYTEAFF.

The rearrangement uses TRBV7-3 and TRBJ1-1; 11 bases are shared with TRBD1. The germline CDR1 and CDR2 sequences are SGHTA and FQGTGA. With 5 bases clipped from V and 12 bases from J, the junction kept 8 bases outside the gene matches. The CDR3 runs to 13 residues. CDR3 residues: CASSGGTGGAPFF. As DNA, the CDR3 is TGTGCCAGCAGCGGGGGGACAGGGGGTGCGCCTTTCTTT.

This clone has a handful of counts. V is TRBV28 and J is TRBJ2-7; D is ambiguous. There are 15 residues in the CDR3. Trimming removed 4 bases at V and 3 bases at J, with 16 bases between. CDR1 is MDHEN and CDR2 is SYDVKM in the germline V gene. Here the CDR3 DNA reads TGTGCCAGCAGTTCTACCTTTTGGGCCCTCTACGAGCAGTACTTC. Its protein is CASSSTFWALYEQYF.